This T cell receptor (beta chain) derives from a study of T cells in Graves' hyperthyroidism and ophthalmopathy (dated by TCRdb to about 2019). For the study in its entirety: Peripheral blood was collected at initial diagnosis, before any treatment. To identify distinguishing TCR V-J signatures, a discovery cohort of about 100 patients was used, comprising under 45 with Graves' ophthalmopathy and around 60 with stable Graves' hyperthyroidism. Prospective prediction of ophthalmopathy was tested in an independent validation cohort consisting of some 20 hyperthyroidism patients and 15 or so patients who later progressed to ophthalmopathy. The approximately 95 discovery patients were divided at random into training and test sets in a 7:3 ratio. In addition, the study compared T-cell repertoires in thyroid tissue and in blood from roughly 6 Graves' hyperthyroidism patients. Once sampling was done, hyperthyroidism patients were given methimazole at a starting dose of 30 mg daily, whereas ophthalmopathy patients were given high-dose intravenous methylprednisolone. TCR Vbeta CDR3 sequencing of 130 to 150 peripheral blood samples (more than 40 ophthalmopathy, some 75 hyperthyroidism and roughly 17 progressor patients) is reported in the paper. The paper's findings and limits, for the study overall: In validation, progression to ophthalmopathy was predicted by the model with around 70% sensitivity and roughly 76% specificity, a median of approximately 7.1 months before onset. No statistical method was used to fix the sample size in advance, and group allocation was not hidden from the investigators. Ophthalmopathy was separated from stable hyperthyroidism by a 13 V-J signature model, with about 86% sensitivity and just over 81% specificity obtained in cross-validation and 80%/75% obtained in testing. Most expanded thyroid clonotypes (frequency above 0.001) were also detected in blood, a finding suggesting that blood repertoires may reflect thyroid immune responses.

Remarks on this clonotype: This receptor's antigen is unknown. It has no much larger one-base neighbor in the sample; base qualities were not kept.

Stable Graves' hyperthyroidism was defined as no progression to ophthalmopathy during 18 months of follow-up. Hyperthyroidism patients were aged 18 to 65 years and newly diagnosed, with disease duration of less than 2 months. Any patient with an uncontrolled infection, another autoimmune disease, pregnancy or lactation was excluded. Diagnoses were established on the basis of clinical symptoms, serum thyroxine and TRAb, thyroid ultrasound, and orbital computed tomography. PBMCs were separated from under 11 ml of fresh peripheral blood using Ficoll-Paque density gradient centrifugation. Trizol reagent was used to extract total RNA, and RNA quality was then checked on an Agilent 2100 Bioanalyzer. TCR beta CDR3 regions were amplified from RNA transcripts. The TCR CDR3 was subjected to a first round of RT-PCR using the HTBI primer set and the Qiagen OneStep RT-PCR kit. A second multiplex PCR round built the libraries, followed by size selection and purification. Libraries were sequenced paired-end with 100 bp reads on an Illumina HiSeq2000. As for the original processing: SOAPnuke was used to process the raw data, removing reads that contained adapters or uncalled bases, had a mean Phred below 15, or lacked an exact match to the constant primer or identifier. High-quality paired reads were merged using COPE v1.2.5, and each unique nucleotide sequence was defined as a clonotype. Clonotypes were aligned to IMGT TRBV, TRBD and TRBJ reference segments using MiTCR v1.1. The analysis was restricted to V-J combinations with a frequency above 0.0001, which together covered just over 99% of the repertoires. The TCS score was defined as the ratio of F50 (clonal expansion) to E x V (chaos), calculated using BLOSUM62-based TCRdist between CDR3 peptides within each V-J. Welch's t-statistics and random forest reduced some 510 V-J features to around 14, which were used in a naive Bayes classifier (R e1071). Thyroid-blood repertoire similarity was quantified with the Morisita-Horn index. Through fastp at Q25 and MiXCR, TCRdb rebuilt clones from the public reads, retaining in-frame beta chains. Every distinct CDR3 protein forms one entry, paired with its most common genes and DNA. TCRdb's processing, not the authors', yielded these V and J calls. In all, the sample holds 600,000 to 800,000 distinct CDR3 sequences, and around 40% of those were seen once. Of the sample, around 31% is held by the ten largest clones.

Sequenced sample: blood. This clonotype originated in a woman aged 40 to 49 with Graves' hyperthyroidism.

The DNA is TGTGCCAGTAGTATTAGCGGGGGCAAGGCCTACGAGCAGTACTTC. It codes for CASSISGGKAYEQYF. Recombination linked TRBV19 to TRBJ2-7, and 9 junction bases match TRBD2. The CDR3 contains 15 residues, cysteine and phenylalanine counted. Of the read, only the CDR3 DNA is kept; its 45 bases are in frame from base 1. The germline V gene (reference sequence) yields LNHDA for CDR1 and SQIVND for CDR2. Trimmed from V: 3 bases; trimmed from J: 2 bases; junction bases lacking a gene match: 5.